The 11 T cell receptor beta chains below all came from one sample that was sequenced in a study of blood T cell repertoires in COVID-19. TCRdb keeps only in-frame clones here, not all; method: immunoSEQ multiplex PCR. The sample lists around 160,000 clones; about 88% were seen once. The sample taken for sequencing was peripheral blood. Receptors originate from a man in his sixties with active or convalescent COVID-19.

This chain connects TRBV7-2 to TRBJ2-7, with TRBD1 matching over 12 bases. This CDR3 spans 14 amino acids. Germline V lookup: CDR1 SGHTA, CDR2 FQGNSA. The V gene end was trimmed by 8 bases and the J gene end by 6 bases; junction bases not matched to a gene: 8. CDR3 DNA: TGTGCCAGCTGCCGGGACAGGGGGCCTCGCGAGCAGTACTTC. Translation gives CASCRDRGPREQYF.

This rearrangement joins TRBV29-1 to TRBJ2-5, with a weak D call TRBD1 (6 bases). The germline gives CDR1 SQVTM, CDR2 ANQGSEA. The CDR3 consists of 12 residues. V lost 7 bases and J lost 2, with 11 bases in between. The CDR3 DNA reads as TGCAGCGGATACAGGGTGCAAGAGACCCAGTACTTC. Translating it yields CSGYRVQETQYF.

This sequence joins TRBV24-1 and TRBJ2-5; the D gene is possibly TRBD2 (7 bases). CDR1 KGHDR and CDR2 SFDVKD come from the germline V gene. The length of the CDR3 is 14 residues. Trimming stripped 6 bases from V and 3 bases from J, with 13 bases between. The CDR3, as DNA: TGTGCCACCAGTTTCGAGGGGGGGGAAGAGACCCAGTACTTC. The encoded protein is CATSFEGGEETQYF.

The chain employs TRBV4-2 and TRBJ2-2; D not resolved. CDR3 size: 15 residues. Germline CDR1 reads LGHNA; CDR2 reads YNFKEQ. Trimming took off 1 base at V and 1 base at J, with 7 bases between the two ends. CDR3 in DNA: TGTGCCAGCAGCCAAGTTGGCCGGAACACCGGGGAGCTGTTTTTT. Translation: CASSQVGRNTGELFF.

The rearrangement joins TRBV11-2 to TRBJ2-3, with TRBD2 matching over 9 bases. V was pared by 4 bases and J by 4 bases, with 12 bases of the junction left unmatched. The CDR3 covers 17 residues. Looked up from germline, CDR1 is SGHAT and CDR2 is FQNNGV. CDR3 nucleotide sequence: TGTGCCAGCAGCTGGAGGGCTAGCGGGATTTTGGCAGATACGCAGTATTTT. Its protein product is CASSWRASGILADTQYF.

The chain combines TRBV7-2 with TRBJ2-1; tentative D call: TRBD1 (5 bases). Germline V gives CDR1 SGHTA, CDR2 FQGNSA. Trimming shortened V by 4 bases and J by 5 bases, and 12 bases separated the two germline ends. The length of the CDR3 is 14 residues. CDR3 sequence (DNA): TGTGCCAGCAGCTCGCAGGGCGGTAACAATGAGCAGTTCTTC. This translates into CASSSQGGNNEQFF.

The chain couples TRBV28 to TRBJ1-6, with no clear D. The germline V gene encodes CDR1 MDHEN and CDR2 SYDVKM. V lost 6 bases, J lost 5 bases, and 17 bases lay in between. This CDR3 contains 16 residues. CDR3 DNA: TGTGCCAGCAGCCCGTATCGGGAAATGGATAATTCACCCCTCCACTTT. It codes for CASSPYREMDNSPLHF.

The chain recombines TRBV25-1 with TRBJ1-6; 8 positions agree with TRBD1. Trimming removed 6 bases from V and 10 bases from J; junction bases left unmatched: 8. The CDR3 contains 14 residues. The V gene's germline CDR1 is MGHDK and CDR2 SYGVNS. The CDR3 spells CASRGQGARSPLHF. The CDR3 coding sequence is TGTGCCAGCAGGGGCCAGGGGGCGCGATCACCCCTCCACTTT.

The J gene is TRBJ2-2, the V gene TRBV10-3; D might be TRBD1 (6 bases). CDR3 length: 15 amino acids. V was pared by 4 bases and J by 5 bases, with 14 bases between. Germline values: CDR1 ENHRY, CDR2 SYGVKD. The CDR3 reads CAISAVQGNTGELFF. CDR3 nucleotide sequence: TGTGCCATCAGTGCAGTACAGGGAAATACCGGGGAGCTGTTTTTT.

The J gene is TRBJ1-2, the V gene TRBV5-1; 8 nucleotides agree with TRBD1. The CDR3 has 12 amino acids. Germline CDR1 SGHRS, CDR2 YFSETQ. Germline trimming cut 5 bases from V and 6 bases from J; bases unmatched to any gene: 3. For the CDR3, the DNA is TGCGCCAGCAGACAGGGGGAAAATGGCTACACCTTC. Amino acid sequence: CASRQGENGYTF.

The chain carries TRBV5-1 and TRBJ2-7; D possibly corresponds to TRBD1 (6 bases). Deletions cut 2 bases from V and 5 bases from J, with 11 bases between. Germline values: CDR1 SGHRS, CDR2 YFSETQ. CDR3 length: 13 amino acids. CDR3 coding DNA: TGCGCCAGCAGCTTAGAGGGGGTGGACGAGCAGTACTTC. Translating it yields CASSLEGVDEQYF.